These 21 T cell receptor beta chains came from one sample sequenced in a study of PD-L1 blockade in urothelial cancer. As for time point: peripheral blood 6 weeks after treatment start. The table came from immunoSEQ multiplex PCR; TCRdb's copy has only in-frame clones and leaves some out. The sample has fewer than 25,000 clones, approximately 80% seen once. Here the sequenced sample was PBMCs, taken around atezolizumab (anti-PD-L1) treatment. The receptor source for this set is a man over 45 with urothelial cancer.

The rearrangement links TRBV6-4 to TRBJ2-3; D not certain. Germline loops: CDR1 MRHNA, CDR2 SNTAGT. V gave up 0 bases and J gave up 4 bases, with 11 bases separating them. CDR3 length: 15 residues. The CDR3 coding sequence is TGTGCCAGCAGTGACTCGATAAGTCGCGCAGATACGCAGTATTTT. Residues: CASSDSISRADTQYF.

This chain uses TRBV5-1 with TRBJ1-4; the match to TRBD1 covers 7 bases. The germline V gene has CDR1 SGHRS and CDR2 YFSETQ. The V segment lost 0 bases and the J segment 5 bases; nucleotides outside the gene matches: 4. The CDR3 has 15 residues. The CDR3 DNA is TGCGCCAGCAGCTTGGGTGCAGGGGGAAATGAAAAACTGTTTTTT. The encoded protein is CASSLGAGGNEKLFF.

The gene calls are TRBV28 and TRBJ2-3; no clear D gene. V was cut by 6 bases and J by 10 bases, with 14 bases left in between. This CDR3 comprises 12 residues. Germline V CDR1 and CDR2: MDHEN, SYDVKM. The CDR3 DNA sequence: TGTGCCAGCAGCCCAATCAGGCAATCGCAGTATTTT. It specifies CASSPIRQSQYF.

This clone has just a few counts. The V call is TRBV7-9, the J call TRBJ2-3; TRBD2 might be the D (7 bases). Germline V gene sequence: CDR1 SEHNR, CDR2 FQNEAQ (reference sequence). V was clipped by 5 bases and J by 1 base, with 19 bases between them. The CDR3 is made up of 17 amino acids. CDR3: CASSQGYGGSRTDTQYF. The CDR3 region has the DNA TGTGCCAGCAGCCAGGGGTACGGGGGGTCCCGCACAGATACGCAGTATTTT.

This clone came up once. The chain carries TRBV7-9 and TRBJ2-4, with 15 positions matching TRBD2. The CDR3 runs 18 residues. With 8 bases clipped from V and 1 base from J, the junction kept 9 bases outside the gene matches. Germline loops: CDR1 SEHNR, CDR2 FQNEAQ (reference sequence). The CDR3 bases are TGTGCCAGCGCGCCAGTCGGGACTAGCGGGAGGGCCAAAAACATTCAGTACTTC. Residues: CASAPVGTSGRAKNIQYF. Full variable domain (remainder filled in from reference TRBV7-9 and TRBJ2-4): DTGVSQNPRHKITKRGQNVTFRCDPISEHNRLYWYRQTLGQGPEFLTYFQNEAQLEKSRLLSDRFSAERPKGSFSTLEIQRTEQGDSAMYLCASAPVGTSGRAKNIQYFGAGTRLSVL.

V and J are TRBV7-2 and TRBJ2-5; D not certain. CDR1 is SGHTA and CDR2 is FQGNSA in the germline V gene. The ends were cut back, 1 base at V and 5 bases at J, with 11 bases in the middle. This CDR3 has 14 residues. CDR3 protein: CASSLVRGSETQYF. For the CDR3, the DNA is TGTGCCAGCAGCTTAGTTCGAGGCTCGGAGACCCAGTACTTC. The complete variable domain, with remaining parts taken from reference TRBV7-2 and TRBJ2-5, reads GAGVSQSPSNKVTEKGKDVELRCDPISGHTALYWYRQSLGQGLEFLIYFQGNSAPDKSGLPSDRFSAERTGGSVSTLTIQRTQQEDSAVYLCASSLVRGSETQYFGPGTRLLVL.

V and J are TRBV29-1 and TRBJ1-1; 8 nucleotides agree with TRBD1. Germline CDR1 is SQVTM and CDR2 is ANQGSEA. V lost 5 bases and J lost 4; bases outside the gene matches: 9. CDR3 size: 14 residues. CDR3 coding DNA: TGCAGCGTTAAGAAAGACAGGGGCGGCACTGAAGCTTTCTTT. Translating gives CSVKKDRGGTEAFF.

This clone was observed a few times. V is TRBV6-5 and J is TRBJ1-5; 9 bases are a match to TRBD1. J lost 9 bases, V lost 6 bases, and 6 bases had no gene match. Looked up from germline, CDR1 is MNHEY and CDR2 is SVGAGI. The CDR3 runs 13 residues. CDR3 sequence: CASRNDRGSPQHF. DNA of the CDR3: TGTGCCAGCAGAAACGACAGGGGGTCGCCCCAGCATTTT.

This sequence joins TRBV18 and TRBJ1-1, with D perhaps TRBD1 (6 bases). The CDR3 extends over 14 amino acids. V lost 4 bases and J 3 bases, leaving 12 bases between the germline ends. Per the germline V gene, CDR1 is KGHSH and CDR2 is LQKENI. This CDR3 is CASSRNREDTEAFF. The DNA of the CDR3 is TGTGCCAGCTCACGCAACAGGGAAGACACTGAAGCTTTCTTT.

V usage is TRBV5-1 and J usage is TRBJ2-5; D is undetermined. Per the germline V gene, CDR1 is SGHRS and CDR2 is YFSETQ. Trimming shortened V by 0 bases and J by 2 bases, and 8 bases separated the two germline ends. The CDR3 runs to 14 residues. The CDR3: CASSLGTLQETQYF. The CDR3 DNA is TGCGCCAGCAGCTTGGGTACCCTACAAGAGACCCAGTACTTC.

The chain links TRBV5-6 to TRBJ2-5; 8 nucleotides align to TRBD2. The CDR3 covers 13 residues. Trimming took 6 bases from V and 4 from J; bases not matched to a gene: 5. Germline loops: CDR1 SGHDT, CDR2 YYEEEE. The CDR3 loop is CASISSGGETQYF. The CDR3 bases are TGTGCCAGCATCTCAAGCGGGGGAGAGACCCAGTACTTC.

J is TRBJ1-3 and V is TRBV30; D gene uncertain. CDR1 and CDR2 from the germline V gene are GTSNPN and SVGIG (reference sequence). The CDR3 loop spans 12 amino acids. V was pared by 0 bases and J by 8 bases, with 8 bases between. CDR3 sequence reads: CAWSVLGYTIYF. CDR3 coding DNA: TGTGCCTGGAGTGTACTAGGGTACACCATATATTTT.

The V call is TRBV7-8, the J call TRBJ1-1; D is undetermined. Germline CDR1 reads SGHVS; CDR2 reads FQNEAQ. The germline V and J ends were trimmed by 5 bases and 7 bases, with 14 bases remaining between them. The CDR3 has 13 residues. The CDR3 loop reads CASSREIYYEAFF. The CDR3 DNA follows: TGTGCCAGCAGCCGGGAGATTTACTATGAAGCTTTCTTT.

V gene TRBV11-2 combines with J gene TRBJ2-7; D gene unclear. V dropped 1 base and J dropped 6 bases, with 16 bases sitting between them. Germline loops: CDR1 SGHAT, CDR2 FQNNGV. This CDR3 has 15 residues. The CDR3 nucleotides are TGTGCCAGCAGCTTAGTTTCTTCGGGTCTATCCGAGCAGTACTTC. It yields the protein CASSLVSSGLSEQYF.

J is TRBJ1-2 and V is TRBV27, with D hard to call. CDR1 and CDR2 from the germline V gene are MNHEY and SMNVEV (reference sequence). V was clipped by 5 bases and J by 4 bases, with 11 bases between them. The length of the CDR3 is 13 residues. CDR3 sequence reads: CASSLSRSYGYTF. CDR3 coding DNA: TGTGCCAGCAGTCTCTCCCGCAGCTATGGCTACACCTTC.

This chain uses TRBV14 with TRBJ2-1; D may be TRBD1 (6 bases). The germline V gene encodes CDR1 SGHDN and CDR2 FVKESK. This CDR3 region has 14 residues. V lost 4 bases and J 4 bases, leaving 11 bases between the germline ends. CDR3 sequence: CASSLTGYYNEQFF. The CDR3 nucleotides are TGTGCCAGCAGCCTCACAGGGTATTACAATGAGCAGTTCTTC.

This rearrangement joins TRBV6-1 to TRBJ2-7; tentatively, D is TRBD1 (6 bases). CDR1 MNHNS and CDR2 SASEGT come from the germline V gene. CDR3 length: 13 amino acids. The V end lost 6 bases, the J end lost 4 bases, and 13 bases lay between the germline ends. CDR3 region: CASRGTSSYEQYF. CDR3 in DNA: TGTGCCAGCAGGGGGACAAGCTCATACGAGCAGTACTTC.

This clone occurred once. The V and J genes are TRBV5-1 and TRBJ2-3, with 8 bases identical to TRBD2. Trimming cost V 4 bases and J 5 bases; bases outside gene matches: 9. The CDR3 has 15 amino acids. Germline loops: CDR1 SGHRS, CDR2 YFSETQ. The CDR3, as DNA: TGCGCCAGCAGCAGCGCGGGGGGAAGAGGAGATACGCAGTATTTT. It yields the protein CASSSAGGRGDTQYF.

This chain connects TRBV7-3 to TRBJ2-1, with a weak D call TRBD1 (6 bases). V was cut by 4 bases and J by 4 bases, with 11 bases left in between. CDR3 length equals 14 residues. The V gene's germline CDR1 is SGHTA and CDR2 FQGTGA. CDR3 DNA: TGTGCCAGCAGCTCAGACAGGTTTTACAATGAGCAGTTCTTC. Translating it yields CASSSDRFYNEQFF.

The chain has TRBV16 and TRBJ2-5, with D unclear. V lost 0 bases to trimming and J lost 2 bases, with 13 bases between them. Germline lookup yields CDR1 KGHSY and CDR2 FQNENV. CDR3 length equals 16 residues. The DNA for the CDR3 is TGTGCCAGCAGCCAATCGTGGGCAACGTCACAAGAGACCCAGTACTTC. Translated: CASSQSWATSQETQYF.

The V gene is TRBV11-2, the J gene TRBJ2-1; TRBD1 matches 9 bases. The CDR3 is made up of 15 amino acids. In germline, CDR1 is SGHAT, CDR2 FQNNGV. J gave up 3 bases and V 5 bases, and 5 bases lay outside the gene matches. CDR3 protein: CASSAGTGLYNEQFF. The CDR3 DNA follows: TGTGCCAGCAGCGCCGGGACAGGGCTCTACAATGAGCAGTTCTTC.